Shown below are 17 T cell receptor beta chains from a single sample sequenced in a study of blood T cell repertoires in COVID-19. Produced via immunoSEQ multiplex PCR; TCRdb's table is partial and in-frame only. Among some 240,000 clones, roughly 84% were seen once, and the ten largest hold 3.4%. The sample comprised PBMCs or T cells enriched from blood (not recorded which). The receptors were sampled from a man aged 50-60 years who had recovered from COVID-19.

V usage is TRBV9 and J usage is TRBJ2-3, with D tentatively TRBD1 (5 bases). Germline CDR1 is SGDLS and CDR2 is YYNGEE. V lost 3 bases to trimming and J lost 0 bases, with 14 bases between them. There are 16 residues in the CDR3. The chain's CDR3 is CASSARGHSSTDTQYF. The CDR3 region has the DNA TGTGCCAGCAGCGCCAGAGGACACTCTAGCACAGATACGCAGTATTTT.

This chain uses TRBV9 with TRBJ2-2; D may be TRBD1 (6 bases). The CDR3 extends over 16 amino acids. The germline V gene encodes CDR1 SGDLS and CDR2 YYNGEE. V lost 1 base and J lost 5, with 15 bases in between. CDR3 coding DNA: TGTGCCAGCAGCGTAAACCCGGACAGAGGGACCGGGGAGCTGTTTTTT. Translated: CASSVNPDRGTGELFF. The full variable domain, completed using reference TRBV9 and TRBJ2-2, is DSGVTQTPKHLITATGQRVTLRCSPRSGDLSVYWYQQSLDQGLQFLIQYYNGEERAKGNILERFSAQQFPDLHSELNLSSLELGDSALYFCASSVNPDRGTGELFFGEGSRLTVL.

The CDR3 DNA follows: TGTGCCAGCAGCCCCCGCGGGAGGGCCTACGAGCAGTACTTC. It yields the protein CASSPRGRAYEQYF. V gene TRBV6-2 or TRBV6-3 combines with J gene TRBJ2-7; 9 bases map to TRBD2. There are 14 residues in the CDR3. The junction had 5 bases not matched to a gene; V was cut back by 6 bases and J by 2 bases. Germline V gene sequence: CDR1 MNHEY, CDR2 SVGEGT.

The rearrangement uses TRBV6-5 and TRBJ1-2; D gene uncertain. The CDR3 has 11 residues. Germline values: CDR1 MNHEY, CDR2 SVGAGI. The germline V and J ends were trimmed by 5 bases and 5 bases, with 6 bases remaining between them. This CDR3 is CASSLTYGYTF. The CDR3 region has the DNA TGTGCCAGCAGTCTTACTTATGGCTACACCTTC.

This clone was seen a handful of times. The rearrangement joins TRBV10-1 to TRBJ2-2; a possible D gene is TRBD1 (6 bases). This CDR3 is 14 amino acids long. Looked up from germline, CDR1 is WNHNN and CDR2 is SYGVQD (reference sequence). The V gene lost 6 bases and the J gene lost 3 bases, with 11 bases spanning the gap. CDR3 in DNA: TGCGCCAGCAGAAGGGACACCCACACCGGGGAGCTGTTTTTT. Amino acids: CASRRDTHTGELFF.

This chain links TRBV10-3 with TRBJ2-3; 7 bases are shared with TRBD1. The germline gives CDR1 ENHRY, CDR2 SYGVKD. The CDR3 covers 16 residues. Trimming took 2 bases from V and 2 from J; bases not matched to a gene: 7. The CDR3 DNA reads TGTGCCATCAGTGAGACATACAGGGGCATCACAGATACGCAGTATTTT. It yields the protein CAISETYRGITDTQYF.

J is TRBJ1-3 and V is TRBV7-2; D is uncertain. The germline gives CDR1 SGHTA, CDR2 FQGNSA. Between the trimmed V and J ends, which lost 5 bases and 1 base, there was a span of 9 bases. The CDR3 spans 14 residues. The CDR3 DNA reads TGTGCCAGCAGCCACGGGATTTCTGGAAACACCATATATTTT. Protein sequence: CASSHGISGNTIYF.

The V gene is TRBV6-4, the J gene TRBJ1-1; no definite D call. Germline V gives CDR1 MRHNA, CDR2 SNTAGT. There are 12 residues in the CDR3. The V end was cut by 6 bases, the J end by 11 bases, with 16 bases between. The CDR3 loop reads CASRNPEGRAFF. The CDR3 DNA follows: TGTGCCAGCAGGAACCCTGAGGGTCGGGCTTTCTTT.

The V and J genes are TRBV9 and TRBJ1-5, with D possibly being TRBD1 (5 bases). Germline V gene data show CDR1 as SGDLS and CDR2 as YYNGEE. There are 13 residues in the CDR3. The ends were cut back, 2 bases at V and 7 bases at J, with 10 bases in the middle. DNA for the CDR3: TGTGCCAGCAGCGTTAGTCAGGGCCAGCCCCAGCATTTT. Encoded protein: CASSVSQGQPQHF.

This chain links TRBV27 with TRBJ1-3, with D hard to call. CDR1 and CDR2 from the germline V gene are MNHEY and SMNVEV (reference sequence). The CDR3 sequence is 19 residues long. Trimming stripped 6 bases from V and 6 bases from J, with 30 bases between. The CDR3 here is CASRYVGAGVSELVNTIYF. In DNA, the CDR3 is TGTGCCAGCAGGTACGTAGGCGCCGGGGTATCGGAATTGGTAAACACCATATATTTT.

The genes are TRBV2 and TRBJ2-3, with TRBD1 matching 10 bases. This CDR3 region has 14 residues. With V trimmed by 9 bases and J by 2 bases, 5 bases remained unmatched. Germline loops: CDR1 SNHLY, CDR2 FYNNEI. This CDR3 is CARRGQGITDTQYF. CDR3 sequence (DNA): TGTGCCAGAAGGGGACAGGGGATCACAGATACGCAGTATTTT.

This chain connects TRBV9 to TRBJ1-3; 7 bases agree with TRBD1. After removal of 3 bases from V and 6 bases from J, the junction contained 6 bases not matched to a gene. The CDR3 extends over 14 amino acids. The V gene's germline CDR1 is SGDLS and CDR2 YYNGEE. This chain's CDR3 is CASSADRWENTIYF. The CDR3 nucleotides are TGTGCCAGCAGCGCGGACAGGTGGGAAAACACCATATATTTT.

V gene TRBV5-1 combines with J gene TRBJ2-7, with TRBD1 matching over 8 bases. This CDR3 contains 13 residues. Germline trimming cut 4 bases from V and 5 bases from J; bases unmatched to any gene: 5. Germline lookup yields CDR1 SGHRS and CDR2 YFSETQ. CDR3 DNA sequence: TGCGCCAGCAGCATTCAGGGGGCCCACGAGCAGTACTTC. Its protein product is CASSIQGAHEQYF.

The chain couples TRBV7-8 to TRBJ2-7; 9 positions match TRBD2. V was pared by 4 bases and J by 1 base, with 8 bases of the junction left unmatched. The germline V gene has CDR1 SGHVS and CDR2 FQNEAQ. The CDR3 loop spans 16 amino acids. The CDR3 region is CASSSSTSGPSYEQYF. DNA for the CDR3: TGTGCCAGCAGCTCCTCGACTAGCGGACCTTCCTACGAGCAGTACTTC.

The V gene is TRBV24-1, the J gene TRBJ2-1; 12 nucleotides align to TRBD2. Trimming cost V 0 bases and J 5 bases; bases outside gene matches: 4. Per germline, CDR1 KGHDR and CDR2 SFDVKD. This CDR3 is built from 17 residues. Written as DNA, the CDR3 is TGTGCCACCAGTGATTTGCCGGGACTAGCGGGCGACAATGAGCAGTTCTTC. Its protein product is CATSDLPGLAGDNEQFF.

The chain has TRBV7-8 and TRBJ2-2, with a possible D match to TRBD2 (6 bases). Trimming removed 0 bases at V and 13 bases at J, with 9 bases between. Germline V lookup: CDR1 SGHVS, CDR2 FQNEAQ. This CDR3 has 12 amino acids. CDR3 in amino acids: CASSLALGGLFF. The CDR3, as DNA: TGTGCCAGCAGCTTAGCGCTGGGAGGGCTGTTTTTT.

Of note for this clone: Lacking the conserved final phenylalanine or tryptophan, this CDR3 likely reflects a read error. The DNA is left out, because the CDR3 cannot be placed on it with certainty; the CDR3 is given as TCRdb lists it. This chain uses TRBV6-1 with TRBJ2-7; TRBD1 is taken as the D call from the table, unchecked against the DNA. CDR1 and CDR2 from the germline V gene are MNHNS and SASEGT. The CDR3 length equals 11 residues, ends included. CDR3 protein: CASSEAQGLCL.